This T cell receptor beta chain came from a study of blood T cell repertoires in COVID-19. For the study at large: Sites in the United States, Italy and Spain provided acute and convalescent COVID-19 samples.

Authors' methods: Amplifying reference gene primers gave estimates of nucleated cell counts. Libraries were prepared by immunoSEQ multiplex PCR; TCRdb keeps only in-frame clonotypes and omits some of them. D and trimming come from the DNA, and the V and J calls and clone size come from that table. Of about 110,000 clones in the sample, about nine tenths were seen once. V shed 5 bases, J shed 6 bases, and the junction held 1 base outside the gene matches. The CDR3 runs to 14 residues. CDR1 SGHNT and CDR2 YYREEE come from the germline V gene (reference sequence). The rearrangement joins TRBV5-4 to TRBJ2-1; 14 nucleotides line up with TRBD2. Sequences were obtained from peripheral blood. The sequence derives from a human donor in a cohort sampled during active COVID-19. This chain's CDR3 is CASRTSGRANEQFF. CDR3 in DNA: TGTGCCAGCAGGACTAGCGGGAGGGCCAATGAGCAGTTCTTC. The whole variable domain, filled in from reference TRBV5-4 and TRBJ2-1, reads ETGVTQSPTHLIKTRGQQVTLRCSSQSGHNTVSWYQQALGQGPQFIFQYYREEENGRGNFPPRFSGLQFPNYSSELNVNALELDDSALYLCASRTSGRANEQFFGPGTRLTVL.